This is a list of T cell receptor beta chains from one sample in a study of T cell clusters in autoimmune cytopenias. TCRdb reanalyzed the multiplex PCR reads, giving one entry per CDR3 protein sequence and no DNA. Recorded for this sample: 5,000 to 6,500 distinct CDR3 sequences. This same sample was also taken into another study, of T cell repertoires in aging, cancer and after chemotherapy.

Specimen: peripheral blood. These receptors all come from a human donor in good health. Each CDR3 is given with its conserved first and last residue. Where a row states a size, it is once, few, many or the class of an expanded clone; other rows omit it.

abundance,j_gene,v_gene,CDR3aa
medium-sized,TRBJ2-1,TRBV5-5,CASSPIAAYNEQFF
.,TRBJ1-6,TRBV11-2,CASSSLGTENNSPLHF
.,TRBJ2-5,TRBV7-2,CASSYRGLTETQYF
.,TRBJ1-2,TRBV27,CASSLAGTAYGYTF
medium-sized,TRBJ2-3,TRBV24-1,CATSDLSSGVTDTQYF
medium-sized,TRBJ1-6,TRBV19,CASSPGGSSYNSPLHF
medium-sized,TRBJ2-2,TRBV19,CASRVRPNTGELFF
.,TRBJ2-4,TRBV20-1,CSAHHAEAKNIQYF
medium-sized,TRBJ2-2,TRBV27,CASSILTSGAHTGELFF
medium-sized,TRBJ2-3,TRBV6-1,CASIPTGGMLWSSGKKVTDTQYF
.,TRBJ2-2,TRBV5-5,CASSFRTSGGRRELFF
medium-sized,TRBJ2-1,TRBV10-3,CAISPSGSYNEQFF
.,TRBJ2-7,TRBV12-3/TRBV12-4,CASSFSGPRKQYF
medium-sized,TRBJ1-4,TRBV19,CASSQGPTTNEKLFF
medium-sized,TRBJ2-3,TRBV6-6,CASRTLAVTSGGPPSDTQYF
medium-sized,TRBJ1-6,TRBV7-9,CASSPVGTGKSPLHF
medium-sized,TRBJ2-3,TRBV30,CAWSASGGKGDTQYF
medium-sized,TRBJ1-1,TRBV27,CASSPPLSTEAFF
medium-sized,TRBJ1-2,TRBV15,CATSRLGVGYTF
.,TRBJ1-1,TRBV19,CASSIWTEAFF
medium-sized,TRBJ2-1,TRBV19,CASKRDRNLNNEQFF
medium-sized,TRBJ1-4,TRBV6-5,CASSLDGTGRGDEKLFF
medium-sized,TRBJ2-3,TRBV6-1,CASSEGGRDTQYF
.,TRBJ2-7,TRBV20-1,CSARDRGFAYEQYF
.,TRBJ2-1,TRBV14,CASSSAGGHYNEQFF
medium-sized,TRBJ2-2,TRBV6-5,CASSPTFADTPGSWELFF
.,TRBJ2-3,TRBV20-1,CSATSTDTQYF
medium-sized,TRBJ2-2,TRBV6-1,CASSERETGELFF
medium-sized,TRBJ1-3,TRBV5-6,CASSLGTVSGNTIYF
.,TRBJ1-1,TRBV19,CASSSPRGLYNTEAFF
.,TRBJ2-3,TRBV20-1,CSAAPPGLNTDTQYF
medium-sized,TRBJ2-2,TRBV30,CARSQGIGELFF
.,TRBJ2-7,TRBV7-9,CASSPGSEQYF
medium-sized,TRBJ2-7,TRBV15,CATSRSPLADEQYF
.,TRBJ2-3,TRBV5-1,CASSPTGQPASTQYF
.,TRBJ2-1,TRBV5-1,CASSLRQTSYNEQFF
.,TRBJ2-3,TRBV20-1,CSARDVTTLGNTQYF
medium-sized,TRBJ2-1,TRBV15,CATSLGTSISNEQFF
.,TRBJ2-3,TRBV20-1,CSASRVAGGQPTDTQYF
.,TRBJ2-5,TRBV5-1,CASSYTGGRETQYF
.,TRBJ1-3,TRBV5-1,CASSLGGARNTIYF
.,TRBJ1-2,TRBV6-2/TRBV6-3,CASSQDRPAYGGYTF